Listed here is a single TCR beta chain. The CDR3 contains 14 residues. Trimming cost V 0 bases and J 3 bases; bases outside gene matches: 3. The V gene's germline CDR1 is SGDLS and CDR2 YYNGEE. This entry comes from a study of T cell responses to AZD1222 COVID-19 vaccine. Sequencing used immunoSEQ multiplex PCR; TCRdb keeps in-frame clones, though not all of them. The sample gives some 25,000 clones, roughly 86% of which show up once; around 7.9% is in the top ten. The sample here was peripheral blood, taken 28 days after the second AZD1222 dose. V and J are TRBV9 and TRBJ2-7; TRBD1 matches 7 bases. This clonotype was obtained from an adult who received the AZD1222 COVID-19 vaccine. CDR3 region: CASSVGQGIYEQYF. CDR3 coding DNA: TGTGCCAGCAGCGTAGGACAGGGAATCTACGAGCAGTACTTC.